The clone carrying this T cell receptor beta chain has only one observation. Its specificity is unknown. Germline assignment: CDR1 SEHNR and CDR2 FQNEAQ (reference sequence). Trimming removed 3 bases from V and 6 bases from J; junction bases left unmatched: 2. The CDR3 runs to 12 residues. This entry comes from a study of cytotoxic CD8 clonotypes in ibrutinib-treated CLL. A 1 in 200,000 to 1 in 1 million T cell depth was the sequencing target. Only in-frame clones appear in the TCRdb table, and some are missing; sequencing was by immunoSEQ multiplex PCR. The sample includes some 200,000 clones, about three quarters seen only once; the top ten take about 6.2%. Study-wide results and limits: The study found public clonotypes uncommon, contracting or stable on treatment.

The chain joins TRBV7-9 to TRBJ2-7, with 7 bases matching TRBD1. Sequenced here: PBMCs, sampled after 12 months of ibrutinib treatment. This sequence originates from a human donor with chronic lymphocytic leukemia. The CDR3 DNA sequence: TGTGCCAGCAGCTTCGGACAGGTCGAGCAGTACTTC. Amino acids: CASSFGQVEQYF. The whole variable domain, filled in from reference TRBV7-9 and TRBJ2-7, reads DTGVSQNPRHKITKRGQNVTFRCDPISEHNRLYWYRQTLGQGPEFLTYFQNEAQLEKSRLLSDRFSAERPKGSFSTLEIQRTEQGDSAMYLCASSFGQVEQYFGPGTRLTVT.